This T cell receptor (beta chain) came from a study of shared clonotypes between healthy human individuals. Study-wide results and caveats: A small donor pool kept down the genetic and exposure-history diversity that was represented. Memory subsets generally showed lower estimated richness than naive subsets.

Germline CDR1 reads MGHDK; CDR2 reads SYGVNS. The CDR3 is 13 amino acids. V was clipped by 2 bases and J by 8 bases, with 9 bases between them. Profiled with immunoSEQ multiplex PCR; TCRdb holds only in-frame clones, not every one. The profile shows over 2 million clones, 90% to 95% of them singletons. In regard to this clone: As yet, its antigen is unknown.

Sequencing was carried out using naive CD4+ T cells sorted from blood. The subset: CD45RA+ positively selected. The rearrangement links TRBV25-1 to TRBJ1-4; D not resolved. This TCR was recovered from a man between 18 and 35 years old in good health. The CDR3 is CASSEVGVEKLFF. CDR3 sequence (DNA): TGTGCCAGCAGTGAAGTGGGAGTCGAAAAACTGTTTTTT.